The 14 T cell receptor beta chains listed next were all sequenced from one sample in a study of technical replicates of blood from a few donors (dated by TCRdb to 2017 to 2019). The library relied on the immunoSEQ multiplex PCR assay. TCRdb's version of the immuneACCESS table is confined to in-frame rearrangements and falls short of the full clone set. An unresolved V gene accounts for under half of the shortfall where checked; the remainder is of unknown origin. The sample table records fewer than 85,000 clones; around 90% of these occur just once. The ten largest clonotypes hold 0.4% to 0.45% of the sample. Sequencing used T cells isolated from PBMCs. These receptors were taken from a human donor in good health.

The chain combines TRBV7-9 with TRBJ2-7; a possible D gene is TRBD1 (6 bases). The CDR3 totals 14 residues. V was trimmed by 6 bases and J by 5 bases, leaving 17 bases between them. Germline V lookup: CDR1 SEHNR, CDR2 FQNEAQ (reference sequence). CDR3 DNA: TGTGCCAGCAGTCAAGGACAGCCGGGGCACGAGCAGTACTTC. Its translation: CASSQGQPGHEQYF.

This rearrangement joins TRBV4-3 to TRBJ2-1; TRBD2 matches 8 bases. The J segment lost 8 bases and the V segment lost 4 bases, leaving 4 bases of the junction unmatched. Germline-derived CDR1 and CDR2 are LGHNA and YSLEER. The CDR3 has 13 residues. DNA of the CDR3: TGCGCCAGCAGCCTAGATAGCGGGGATGAGCAGTTCTTC. Protein sequence: CASSLDSGDEQFF.

This clone appeared once. V usage is TRBV18 and J usage is TRBJ1-5; 9 nucleotides align to TRBD1. The CDR3 runs to 15 residues. The V and J ends lost 6 bases and 4 bases, in that order; junction bases with no gene match: 7. Germline loops: CDR1 KGHSH, CDR2 LQKENI. CDR3 DNA: TGTGCCAGCTCCCAAGACAGGGGGGCAAATCAGCCCCAGCATTTT. It yields the protein CASSQDRGANQPQHF.

The V call is TRBV6-4, the J call TRBJ2-2; D is unclear. This CDR3 is built from 15 residues. V lost 2 bases and J 1 base, leaving 8 bases between the germline ends. CDR1 MRHNA and CDR2 SNTAGT come from the germline V gene. The CDR3 is CASSDVSGNTGELFF. CDR3 nucleotide sequence: TGTGCCAGCAGTGACGTATCAGGGAACACCGGGGAGCTGTTTTTT.

CDR3 amino acids: CASSLMTLEQGTDTQYF. The DNA of the CDR3 is TGTGCCAGCAGCCTTATGACTCTGGAACAGGGCACAGATACGCAGTATTTT. The chain carries TRBV5-4 and TRBJ2-3, with D perhaps matching TRBD1 (5 bases). The CDR3 length is 17 residues. The germline V gene has CDR1 SGHNT and CDR2 YYREEE (reference sequence). Deletions cut 4 bases from V and 1 base from J, with 19 bases between.

The chain recombines TRBV7-3 with TRBJ2-1; perhaps TRBD2 as D (5 bases). V lost 1 base to trimming and J lost 0 bases, with 13 bases between them. CDR1 and CDR2 (germline): SGHTA, FQGTGA. The CDR3 is made up of 17 amino acids. The CDR3 DNA follows: TGTGCCAGCAGCTTAATTGGTACGGGGAGCTCCTACAATGAGCAGTTCTTC. Its protein is CASSLIGTGSSYNEQFF.

The chain is built from TRBV7-8 and TRBJ2-1; D might be TRBD2 (6 bases). Looked up from germline, CDR1 is SGHVS and CDR2 is FQNEAQ. V was cut by 2 bases and J by 0 bases, with 8 bases left in between. The CDR3 runs 15 residues. This CDR3 reads CASSLLGSSYNEQFF. The DNA for the CDR3 is TGTGCCAGCAGCTTACTCGGGAGCTCCTACAATGAGCAGTTCTTC.

V gene TRBV30 combines with J gene TRBJ1-2; D unresolved. V lost 3 bases and J lost 10, with 12 bases in between. CDR3 length: 11 amino acids. Germline V gene data show CDR1 as GTSNPN and CDR2 as SVGIG (reference sequence). The DNA for the CDR3 is TGTGCCTGGAGCATTGGGCAGGTCTACACCTTC. It specifies CAWSIGQVYTF.

The rearrangement links TRBV29-1 to TRBJ1-2; D perhaps matches TRBD1 (6 bases). The germline V gene encodes CDR1 SQVTM and CDR2 ANQGSEA. Between the trimmed V and J ends, which lost 7 bases and 3 bases, there was a span of 15 bases. The CDR3 is made up of 13 amino acids. CDR3 in DNA: TGCAGCGCACATACAGGGCAAGACTATGGCTACACCTTC. This gives the protein CSAHTGQDYGYTF.

The CDR3 spells CASSLIGTGTYEQYF. CDR3 bases: TGTGCCAGCAGCTTGATAGGGACAGGGACCTACGAGCAGTACTTC. The rearrangement links TRBV5-4 to TRBJ2-7; 9 bases are shared with TRBD1. Losses at the gene ends were 1 base for V and 2 bases for J; bases not matched to a gene: 4. The CDR3 has 15 amino acids. Germline CDR1 is SGHNT and CDR2 is YYREEE (reference sequence).

V gene TRBV5-1 combines with J gene TRBJ1-1, with TRBD1 identical over 8 bases. CDR3 length: 14 amino acids. Per the germline V gene, CDR1 is SGHRS and CDR2 is YFSETQ. V dropped 4 bases and J dropped 1; count of bases not matched to a gene: 3. CDR3 nucleotide sequence: TGCGCCAGCAGCCCGGGACAGGCGAACACTGAAGCTTTCTTT. This codes for CASSPGQANTEAFF.

V gene TRBV4-1 combines with J gene TRBJ2-2; a weak D match, TRBD2 (5 bases). Germline assignment: CDR1 MGHRA and CDR2 YSYEKL. This CDR3 comprises 15 residues. V was trimmed by 0 bases and J by 5 bases, leaving 10 bases between them. CDR3 DNA sequence: TGCGCCAGCAGCCAAGAACTTCGGAGGACCGGGGAGCTGTTTTTT. Amino acids: CASSQELRRTGELFF.

The chain has TRBV6-6 and TRBJ2-7, with 8 bases fitting TRBD2. The CDR3 extends over 15 amino acids. Germline CDR1 and CDR2: MNHNY and SVGAGI (reference sequence). V lost 4 bases, J lost 5 bases, and 10 bases stayed unmatched. CDR3 sequence reads: CASSLEGTSIHEQYF. CDR3 nucleotide sequence: TGTGCCAGCAGTTTGGAAGGGACTAGTATACACGAGCAGTACTTC.

Only a few counts were recorded for this clone. This rearrangement joins TRBV27 to TRBJ2-7; 10 nucleotides agree with TRBD1. Per the germline V gene, CDR1 is MNHEY and CDR2 is SMNVEV (reference sequence). After removal of 10 bases from V and 5 bases from J, the junction contained 17 bases not matched to a gene. The length of the CDR3 is 16 residues. The CDR3 region has the DNA TGTGCCACGCGGGACAGGGGAGGGTACATAGGTCACGAGCAGTACTTC. It encodes CATRDRGGYIGHEQYF.